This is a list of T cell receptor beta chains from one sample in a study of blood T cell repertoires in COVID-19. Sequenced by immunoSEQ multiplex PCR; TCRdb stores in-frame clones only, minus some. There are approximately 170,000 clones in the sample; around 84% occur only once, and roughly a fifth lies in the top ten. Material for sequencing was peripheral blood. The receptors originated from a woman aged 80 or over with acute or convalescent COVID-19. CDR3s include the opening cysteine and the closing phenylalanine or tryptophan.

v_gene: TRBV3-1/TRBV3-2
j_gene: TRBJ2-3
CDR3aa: CASSHTATSGGPADTQYF

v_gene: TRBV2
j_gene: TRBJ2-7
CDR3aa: CASSRQGRSYEQYF

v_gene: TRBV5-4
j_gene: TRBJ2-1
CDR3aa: CASSFLTGGAGNEQFF

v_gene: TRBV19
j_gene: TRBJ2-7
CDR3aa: CASSTTGASSYEQYF

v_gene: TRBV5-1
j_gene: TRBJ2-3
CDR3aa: CASRSSLGGRGTDTQYF

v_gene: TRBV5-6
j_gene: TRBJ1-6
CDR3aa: CASSRRRTGHSPLHF

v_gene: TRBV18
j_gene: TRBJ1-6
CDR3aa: CASSPGTGDNSPLHF

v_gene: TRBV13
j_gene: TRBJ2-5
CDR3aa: CASSHSPRVQETQYF

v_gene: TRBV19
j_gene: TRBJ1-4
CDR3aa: CASAAGRRNEKLFF

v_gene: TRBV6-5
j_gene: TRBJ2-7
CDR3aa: CASSWGPYEQYF

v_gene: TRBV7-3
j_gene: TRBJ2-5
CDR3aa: CASSLNGGASETQYF

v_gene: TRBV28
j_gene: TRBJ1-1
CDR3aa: CASSFTSDGSEAFF

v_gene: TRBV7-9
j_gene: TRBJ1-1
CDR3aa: CASSFFLSTEAFF

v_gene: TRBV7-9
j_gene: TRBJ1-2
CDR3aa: CASSPRDSAGYTF

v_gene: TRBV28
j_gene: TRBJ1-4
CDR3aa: CASSLSTTGPATNEKLFF

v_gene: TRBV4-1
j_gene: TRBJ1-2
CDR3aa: CASSQVAGLLYGYTF

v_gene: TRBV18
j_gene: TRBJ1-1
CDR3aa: CASSTNRGGDTEAFF

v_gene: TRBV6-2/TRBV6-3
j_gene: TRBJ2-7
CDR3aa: CASSFKPYEQYF

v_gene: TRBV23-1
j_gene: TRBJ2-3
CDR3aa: CASSPHRTAWGVDTQYF

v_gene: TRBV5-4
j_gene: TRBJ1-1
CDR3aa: CASREQVNTEAFF

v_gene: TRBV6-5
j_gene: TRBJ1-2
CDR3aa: CASSYGGSNYGYTF

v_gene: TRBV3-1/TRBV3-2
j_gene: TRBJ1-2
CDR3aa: CASSHQGLTLGGYTF

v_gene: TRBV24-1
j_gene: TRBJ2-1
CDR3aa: CATSPGSRGAQFF

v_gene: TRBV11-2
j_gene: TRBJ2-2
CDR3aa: CASSLGLVNTGELFF

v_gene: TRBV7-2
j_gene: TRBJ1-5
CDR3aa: CASSQGQGWQPQHF

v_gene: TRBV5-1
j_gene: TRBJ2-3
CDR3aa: CASSLEVAGVDTQYF